The clone carrying this T cell receptor (beta chain) was recorded a few times. What it recognizes is unknown. After constant-region reverse-primer amplification, full-length variable regions underwent semi-nested PCR with Nested Universal Primer A. From the 5' RACE reads, TCRdb called clonotypes with MiXCR, one entry per CDR3 protein. The table lists over 40,000 distinct CDR3 sequences, less than 25% of them singletons. CDR1 is MDHEN and CDR2 is SYDVKM in the germline V gene. CDR3 length: 18 amino acids. Losses at the gene ends were 10 bases for V and 2 bases for J; bases not matched to a gene: 15. Findings and limits, study-wide: Tumor-infiltrating Treg TCR alpha and beta sequences overlapped most with tumor naive CD4+ T cells, then blood naive. The TCR gene usage of tumor memory CD4+ T cells clustered together with blood and lymph node memory CD4+ cells and with lymph node naive CD4+ cells. Whole repertoires were not studied in the larger cohort, only one V-J beta rearrangement.

Cells sorted as Tregs were CD4+, CD25+ and CD127-/low. Sequencing used Tregs sorted from blood. The J gene is TRBJ2-7, the V gene TRBV28; TRBD2 agrees at 15 bases. The sequence came from a female donor with breast cancer. The CDR3 bases are TGTGCCAACAGGACTCCGGGACTAGCGGGAGGTTTCACCTACGAGCAGTACTTC. Translated, it gives CANRTPGLAGGFTYEQYF.